One sample yielded the 9 T cell receptor beta chains listed below, sequenced in a study of shared clonotypes between healthy human individuals. Libraries were prepared by immunoSEQ multiplex PCR; TCRdb keeps only in-frame clonotypes and omits some of them. The sample holds 850,000 to 1,200,000 clones, around four fifths seen once. The sequencing input was memory CD4+ T cells sorted from blood. The subset was: CD45RA-negative fraction. The receptors originated from a man between 18 and 29 years old in good health.

This clone showed up just a few times. V usage is TRBV7-9 and J usage is TRBJ1-1; a weak D match, TRBD1 (6 bases). Per the germline V gene, CDR1 is SEHNR and CDR2 is FQNEAQ (reference sequence). This CDR3 has 17 amino acids. The germline V and J ends were trimmed by 4 bases and 3 bases, with 21 bases remaining between them. The CDR3 sequence: CASSSNWGGSVDTEAFF. CDR3 in DNA: TGTGCCAGCAGCTCTAATTGGGGGGGCAGCGTGGACACTGAAGCTTTCTTT.

This chain uses TRBV6-6 with TRBJ2-3; TRBD2 is a possible D gene (6 bases). This CDR3 comprises 15 residues. Germline CDR1 is MNHNY and CDR2 is SVGAGI (reference sequence). Trimming took off 0 bases at V and 8 bases at J, with 15 bases between the two ends. CDR3 DNA: TGTGCCAGCAGTTACTCCGGGCGGGATATCGGTACGCAGTATTTT. This encodes CASSYSGRDIGTQYF.

The genes are TRBV15 and TRBJ1-5, with D tentatively TRBD1 (5 bases). The CDR3 length is 14 residues. V was pared by 3 bases and J by 6 bases, with 12 bases between. Germline V gives CDR1 LNHNV, CDR2 YYDKDF (reference sequence). The CDR3, as DNA: TGTGCCACCAGCAGGGCAGGGTCGGGTCAGCCCCAGCATTTT. It encodes CATSRAGSGQPQHF.

This clone was counted only a few times. The genes are TRBV9 and TRBJ2-6, with D possibly called TRBD1 or TRBD2 (5 bases each). The CDR3 consists of 17 residues. The germline V and J ends were trimmed by 4 bases and 0 bases, with 14 bases remaining between them. Germline V lookup: CDR1 SGDLS, CDR2 YYNGEE. The CDR3 sequence: CASSPGTLSSGANVLTF. The DNA for the CDR3 is TGTGCCAGCAGCCCAGGGACGCTGAGCTCTGGGGCCAACGTCCTGACTTTC.

There are a few counts of this clone. Other DNA sequences of this sample code for an identical CDR3. This chain links TRBV11-2 with TRBJ1-6; no clear D. Trimming stripped 0 bases from V and 10 bases from J, with 7 bases between. CDR3 size: 13 residues. Germline assignment: CDR1 SGHAT and CDR2 FQNNGV. Here the CDR3 reads CASSLDRGSPLHF. CDR3 nucleotides: TGTGCCAGCAGCTTAGATCGCGGGTCACCCCTCCACTTT.

The chain couples TRBV6-6 to TRBJ2-5; D is perhaps TRBD1 or TRBD2 (5 bases each). Trimming left V 7 bases short and J 4 bases short, with 13 bases between. The CDR3 is 13 residues long. Germline CDR1 MNHNY, CDR2 SVGAGI (reference sequence). The CDR3 loop is CASKRGAGETQYF. In DNA form, the CDR3 reads TGTGCCAGCAAAAGAGGGGCGGGAGAGACCCAGTACTTC.

The V call is TRBV28, the J call TRBJ2-5; D uncertain. Looked up from germline, CDR1 is MDHEN and CDR2 is SYDVKM. The ends were cut back, 3 bases at V and 1 base at J, with 12 bases in the middle. The CDR3 runs 15 residues. As DNA, the CDR3 is TGTGCCAGCAGTTTTTTTGGCAGGTTCCAAGAGACCCAGTACTTC. It codes for CASSFFGRFQETQYF.

This sequence joins TRBV9 and TRBJ2-7; no clear D. The CDR3 loop spans 14 amino acids. The germline V and J ends were trimmed by 3 bases and 6 bases, with 16 bases remaining between them. Germline V lookup: CDR1 SGDLS, CDR2 YYNGEE. The CDR3 region has the DNA TGTGCCAGCAGCGCAGAGGCAGTTCTATCCGAGCAGTACTTC. Protein product: CASSAEAVLSEQYF.

A note on this clone: Other DNA sequences in this sample translate to the same CDR3. Here the CDR3 DNA reads TGTGCCAGCAGTGAAGCGGGAGATACGCAGTATTTT. It codes for CASSEAGDTQYF. The gene calls are TRBV6-1 and TRBJ2-3; D unclear. Trimming cost V 0 bases and J 5 bases, with 3 bases left between them. This CDR3 contains 12 residues. Germline V gives CDR1 MNHNS, CDR2 SASEGT.